Listed below are T cell receptor beta chains from one sample, sequenced in a study of T cell responses to AZD1222 COVID-19 vaccine. Clones were sequenced by immunoSEQ multiplex PCR, and TCRdb holds only the in-frame ones, with some missing. The sample has approximately 220,000 clones, 90% to 95% seen once. This sample comprised peripheral blood, obtained on day 0 of MenACWY control vaccination. The source is an adult in good health. CDR3s include the opening cysteine and the closing phenylalanine or tryptophan. A D gene is named only where the DNA matches it firmly. Some rows mark clone size as missing; the rest say once, few, many or name a class of expanded clone.

D | size | J | V | DNA | CDR3
TRBD2 | NA | TRBJ2-1 | TRBV7-2 | TGTGCCAGCAGCTTAGGTGGGGGACTAGCGGGGAGTTACAATGAGCAGTTCTTC | CASSLGGGLAGSYNEQFF
NA | NA | TRBJ2-2 | TRBV5-6 | TGTGCCAGCAGCTTGGGGGCGGGAACCGGGGAGCTGTTTTTT | CASSLGAGTGELFF
NA | NA | TRBJ1-5 | TRBV7-6 | TGTGCCAGCAGCTTAGGGTCGTACAATCAGCCCCAGCATTTT | CASSLGSYNQPQHF
TRBD1 | NA | TRBJ1-2 | TRBV30 | TGTGCCTGGAGTCCGACAGGGGGCAGTGGCTACACCTTC | CAWSPTGGSGYTF
NA | NA | TRBJ2-5 | TRBV2 | TGTGCCAGCAGTGAAGCGCTTCGGAGGGGGGAAGAGACCCAGTACTTC | CASSEALRRGEETQYF
NA | NA | TRBJ1-6 | TRBV13 | TGTGCCAGCAGCAGAGGAGTTATCACGGGGGGAAGCTCCTATAATTCACCCCTCCACTTT | CASSRGVITGGSSYNSPLHF
NA | few | TRBJ1-1 | TRBV7-9 | TGTGCCAGCAGCCCCCAGAACACTGAAGCTTTCTTT | CASSPQNTEAFF
NA | NA | TRBJ1-1 | TRBV7-9 | TGTGCCAGCAGCTCTATCTCCTCAGGGAAAACTGAAGCTTTCTTT | CASSSISSGKTEAFF
NA | few | TRBJ2-1 | TRBV5-1 | TGCGCCAGCAGCCCCACGGGACTTGAAAACAATGAGCAGTTCTTC | CASSPTGLENNEQFF
TRBD1 | NA | TRBJ2-7 | TRBV4-3 | TGCGCCAGCTCCTCGGGACAGAGCTACGAGCAGTACTTC | CASSSGQSYEQYF
NA | NA | TRBJ1-4 | TRBV6-5 | TGTGCCAGCAGCTCCGGAAGATTCGGTGAAAAACTGTTTTTT | CASSSGRFGEKLFF
NA | NA | TRBJ1-4 | TRBV4-1 | TGCGCCAGCAGCTATCCGGGTACTAATGAAAAACTGTTTTTT | CASSYPGTNEKLFF
NA | NA | TRBJ1-1 | TRBV18 | TGTGCCAGCTCGAGCCCGATGAGTGAAGCTTTCTTT | CASSSPMSEAFF
NA | NA | TRBJ2-4 | TRBV28 | TGTGCCAGCAGCCCTCTAGCAGGACAGCGGGACTTC | CASSPLAGQRDF
NA | NA | TRBJ1-2 | TRBV7-3 | TGTGCCAGCAGCCCCGGGCCCTCTGGGGGCTATGGCTACACCTTC | CASSPGPSGGYGYTF
NA | NA | TRBJ1-2 | TRBV28 | TGTGCCAGCAGTTTCGGCAGGGACTATGGCTACACCTTC | CASSFGRDYGYTF
TRBD1 | NA | TRBJ1-2 | TRBV3-1/TRBV3-2 | TGTGCCAGCAGCCACCCACCCAGACAGGGGGCACACTATGGCTACACCTTC | CASSHPPRQGAHYGYTF
TRBD1 | NA | TRBJ1-6 | TRBV18 | TGTGCCAGCTCACTCACAGGGGGCCGCTCACCCCTCCACTTT | CASSLTGGRSPLHF
NA | NA | TRBJ1-1 | TRBV18 | TGTGCCAGCTCACTAGGGAACACTGAAGCTTTCTTT | CASSLGNTEAFF
NA | NA | TRBJ1-1 | TRBV30 | TGTGCCTGGAATCCGGGGTGGAGGAACACTGAAGCTTTCTTT | CAWNPGWRNTEAFF
TRBD2 | NA | TRBJ2-5 | TRBV13 | TGTGCCAGCAGCTTACTAGCGGGGTTAAAGACCCAGTACTTC | CASSLLAGLKTQYF
NA | NA | TRBJ1-1 | TRBV6-5 | TGTGCCAGCAGTTCCCCGATTGGTGAAGCTTTCTTT | CASSSPIGEAFF
NA | few | TRBJ1-1 | TRBV14 | TGTGCCAGCAGCCACGGAGGGTTTGAAGCTTTCTTT | CASSHGGFEAFF
TRBD1 | few | TRBJ1-5 | TRBV7-9 | TGTGCCAGCAGCCCGACAGGGAATCAGCCCCAGCATTTT | CASSPTGNQPQHF
NA | NA | TRBJ1-4 | TRBV18 | TGTGCCAGCTCGGCGGGTGGCGCGAGAGGTTATGAAAAACTGTTTTTT | CASSAGGARGYEKLFF
TRBD1 | NA | TRBJ2-5 | TRBV7-2 | TGTGCCAGCAGCTGGGACAGGGTAGAGACCCAGTACTTC | CASSWDRVETQYF
NA | once | TRBJ2-2 | TRBV4-2 | TGTGCCAGCAGCCAAGAGGCCAGCGGGCAAATCCCCGGGGAGCTGTTTTTT | CASSQEASGQIPGELFF
NA | NA | TRBJ1-5 | TRBV7-7 | TGTGCTAGCAGCCCACTGAGGGTCCCCCCTTATAGCAATCAGCCCCAGCATTTT | CASSPLRVPPYSNQPQHF
NA | NA | TRBJ2-5 | TRBV6-2/TRBV6-3 | TGTGCCAGCAGTTCGTACGGGGGAGAGACCCAGTACTTC | CASSSYGGETQYF
NA | NA | TRBJ2-2 | TRBV24-1 | TGTGCCACCGAGGAGGGCATAACCGGGGAGCTGTTTTTT | CATEEGITGELFF
TRBD1 | NA | TRBJ1-1 | TRBV19 | TGTGCCAGTAGTCCACGACAGGGATTGGGAGACACTGAAGCTTTCTTT | CASSPRQGLGDTEAFF
NA | NA | TRBJ2-7 | TRBV10-3 | TGTGCCATCAGTGAAGTAGTTCTCTACGAGCAGTACTTC | CAISEVVLYEQYF
TRBD1 | once | TRBJ1-4 | TRBV7-2 | TGTGCCAGCAGCTCACCGGGACAGGGGAAAAAACTGTTTTTT | CASSSPGQGKKLFF
NA | NA | TRBJ1-5 | TRBV20-1 | TGCAGTGCTAGTAGAGGACTAGGGCTCAATCAGCCCCAGCATTTT | CSASRGLGLNQPQHF
NA | NA | TRBJ1-2 | TRBV19 | TGTGCCAGTTCCCAGGCGGGGTTCGGGGAAGAGTATGGCTACACCTTC | CASSQAGFGEEYGYTF
TRBD2 | NA | TRBJ2-1 | TRBV6-5 | TGTGCCAGCAGCACCATCGCGGGGGGGCTTGATGAGCAGTTCTTC | CASSTIAGGLDEQFF
TRBD1 | once | TRBJ1-2 | TRBV18 | TGTGCCAGCTCACCACGACAGGGAGGCGTAAATGGCTACACCTTC | CASSPRQGGVNGYTF